This entry lists 21 T cell receptor beta chains sequenced from one sample in a study of spatial heterogeneity in lung cancer. Time point of the sample: sample taken at primary tumor resection. No antigen has been identified for these receptors. Findings and caveats of the study: Higher tumor mutation counts went along with higher counts of expanded intratumoral alpha and beta TCRs.

TCRdb ran MiXCR on the 5' RACE reads and lists one entry per CDR3 protein. The table includes about 20,000 distinct CDR3 sequences, 15% to 20% detected once. The source was lung tumor tissue, collected at surgery. These TCRs come from a female donor with early-stage non-small cell lung cancer.

Judged by abundance, this clonotype is medium-sized. Here the CDR3 DNA reads TGTGCCAGCTCTGGACACCCGAACACTGAAGCTTTCTTT. Protein sequence: CASSGHPNTEAFF. The chain joins TRBV2 to TRBJ1-1; tentatively, D is TRBD1 (5 bases). V was cut by 8 bases and J by 1 base, with 11 bases left in between. The length of the CDR3 is 13 residues. In germline, CDR1 is SNHLY, CDR2 FYNNEI.

J is TRBJ2-4 and V is TRBV19, with D possibly TRBD2 on 7 matching bases. Trimming removed 5 bases from V and 9 bases from J, with 14 bases in between. The CDR3 length is 13 residues. CDR1 LNHDA and CDR2 SQIVND come from the germline V gene (reference sequence). This CDR3 reads CASSFNREGIQYF. DNA of the CDR3: TGTGCCAGTAGTTTCAACAGGGAGGGCATTCAGTACTTC.

In its sample, this clonotype was seen many times. This chain joins TRBV6-6 and TRBJ1-2, with no clear D. The CDR3 totals 14 residues. V was trimmed by 7 bases and J by 6 bases, leaving 18 bases between them. CDR1 is MNHNY and CDR2 is SVGAGI in the germline V gene (reference sequence). The CDR3 DNA reads TGTGCCAGCACCCAGAGGAACTTAAATGATGGCTACACCTTC. Its translation is CASTQRNLNDGYTF.

This clonotype was detected ten times or more. The chain carries TRBV28 and TRBJ2-6; possible D gene TRBD1, 6 bases. Looked up from germline, CDR1 is MDHEN and CDR2 is SYDVKM. The CDR3 has 15 residues. The ends were cut back, 7 bases at V and 2 bases at J, with 12 bases in the middle. In DNA form, the CDR3 reads TGTGCCAGCAACCAATGGACAGCTGGGGCCAACGTCCTGACTTTC. As protein: CASNQWTAGANVLTF.

This clonotype was seen repeatedly, ten times or more. The chain carries TRBV27 and TRBJ2-1; 10 nucleotides align to TRBD2. Germline-derived CDR1 and CDR2 are MNHEY and SMNVEV (reference sequence). CDR3 length equals 14 residues. The ends lost 7 bases at V and 6 bases at J; junction bases unmatched: 6. The CDR3 protein is CASTPSGRVNEQFF. The DNA of the CDR3 is TGTGCCAGCACCCCTAGCGGGAGAGTCAATGAGCAGTTCTTC.

This clonotype was recorded at least ten times. This chain uses TRBV18 with TRBJ2-7, with a weak D call TRBD2 (5 bases). Trimming removed 6 bases from V and 6 bases from J, with 12 bases in between. Germline assignment: CDR1 KGHSH and CDR2 LQKENI. This CDR3 region has 12 residues. CDR3: CASSPAEGEQYF. The DNA for the CDR3 is TGTGCCAGCTCCCCTGCCGAGGGCGAGCAGTACTTC.

This clonotype occurred many times. This chain links TRBV18 with TRBJ2-1; 10 bases align to TRBD2. The CDR3 extends over 15 amino acids. Germline V CDR1 and CDR2: KGHSH, LQKENI. Trimming removed 2 bases from V and 9 bases from J; junction bases left unmatched: 7. CDR3 in amino acids: CASSPRAGGRSEQFF. CDR3 bases: TGTGCCAGCTCACCAAGAGCGGGAGGGCGGAGTGAGCAGTTCTTC.

The sample holds a few counts of this clonotype. The V and J genes are TRBV6-6 and TRBJ2-7, with 9 bases matching TRBD1. J gave up 5 bases and V 6 bases, and 11 bases lay outside the gene matches. The CDR3 loop spans 15 amino acids. The V gene's germline CDR1 is MNHNY and CDR2 SVGAGI (reference sequence). The DNA of the CDR3 is TGTGCCAGCAGAGCTCCGGGACAGGGAACCCACGAGCAGTACTTC. This sequence encodes CASRAPGQGTHEQYF.

The chain couples TRBV5-1 to TRBJ2-7; D not certain. CDR3 size: 13 residues. CDR1 is SGHRS, CDR2 YFSETQ, per germline. Trimming removed 4 bases at V and 2 bases at J, with 10 bases between. The CDR3 coding sequence is TGCGCCAGCAGCCATTACCCCGCCTACGAGCAGTACTTC. Translated, it gives CASSHYPAYEQYF.

This clonotype was detected many times. The V gene is TRBV4-1, the J gene TRBJ2-1; 7 nucleotides match TRBD2. The V gene end was trimmed by 0 bases and the J gene end by 8 bases; junction bases not matched to a gene: 10. Germline lookup yields CDR1 MGHRA and CDR2 YSYEKL. There are 16 residues in the CDR3. The CDR3 region has the DNA TGCGCCAGCAGCCAAGATTGGGCGGGAGCACAGGATGAGCAGTTCTTC. Protein sequence: CASSQDWAGAQDEQFF.

This clonotype has only a few counts. This chain links TRBV11-2 with TRBJ2-7; weak D call: TRBD2 (5 bases). The V and J ends lost 4 bases and 2 bases respectively, with 15 bases between them. This CDR3 region has 15 residues. Looked up from germline, CDR1 is SGHAT and CDR2 is FQNNGV. CDR3 in DNA: TGTGCCAGCAGCTCCCTCGGGGTAGGAGCCTACGAGCAGTACTTC. It yields the protein CASSSLGVGAYEQYF.

In this sample, this clonotype turned up a few times. The rearrangement links TRBV28 to TRBJ2-4; the match to TRBD2 covers 7 bases. Germline V CDR1 and CDR2: MDHEN, SYDVKM. V lost 6 bases, J lost 6 bases, and 8 bases stayed unmatched. This CDR3 region has 14 residues. This CDR3 reads CASRGRDYPNIQYF. DNA of the CDR3: TGTGCCAGCAGGGGCCGGGACTACCCAAACATTCAGTACTTC.

This clonotype was seen a handful of times. The chain uses TRBV6-6 and TRBJ2-7, with 7 bases matching TRBD2. The V gene's germline CDR1 is MNHNY and CDR2 SVGAGI (reference sequence). V gave up 5 bases and J gave up 4 bases; unmatched junction bases: 11. The CDR3 runs to 15 residues. Written as DNA, the CDR3 is TGTGCCAGCAGTGGGGGGACGGAGCGGGATTACGAGCAGTACTTC. As protein: CASSGGTERDYEQYF.

The gene calls are TRBV7-9 and TRBJ2-3; D possibly matches TRBD1 or TRBD2 (5 bases each). CDR3 length: 12 amino acids. The V gene's germline CDR1 is SEHNR and CDR2 FQNEAQ (reference sequence). Deletions cut 5 bases from V and 9 bases from J, with 12 bases between. The CDR3 bases are TGTGCCAGCAGCCAGGGACCCGGAACGCAGTATTTT. Translated, it gives CASSQGPGTQYF.

This clonotype was observed a few times. V gene TRBV5-6 combines with J gene TRBJ2-1; D might be TRBD2 (6 bases). Deletions cut 4 bases from V and 9 bases from J, with 20 bases between. The CDR3 length is 15 residues. Per germline, CDR1 SGHDT and CDR2 YYEEEE. CDR3 protein: CASSPGLAPTSEQFF. The CDR3 bases are TGTGCCAGCAGCCCAGGGCTAGCGCCAACCTCTGAGCAGTTCTTC. Based on the CDR3 plus reference TRBV5-6 and TRBJ2-1, the full variable domain is DAGVTQSPTHLIKTRGQQVTLRCSPKSGHDTVSWYQQALGQGPQFIFQYYEEEERQRGNFPDRFSGHQFPNYSSELNVNALLLGDSALYLCASSPGLAPTSEQFFGPGTRLTVL.

This clonotype has ten or more counts. One junction end does not reproduce the germline sequence, and a read error may be involved. The chain recombines TRBV20-1 with TRBJ2-3; D is ambiguous. The CDR3 extends over 13 amino acids. Germline CDR1 DFQATT, CDR2 SNEGSKA (reference sequence). The CDR3 sequence is CSARGSHTDTQYF. Written as DNA, the CDR3 is TGCAGTGCCAGAGGTAGCCACACAGATACGCAGTATTTT.

As for this clonotype: A much larger clone lies one base from this, so it may be a read error. The V call is TRBV4-1, the J call TRBJ2-3; TRBD1 matches 7 bases. The CDR3 has 15 residues. CDR1 and CDR2 (germline): MGHRA, YSYEKL. The CDR3 DNA reads TGCACCAGCAGCCAAGAACAGGGGACAGCAGATACGCAGTATTTT. It translates to CTSSQEQGTADTQYF.

Many counts were recorded for this clonotype. This chain joins TRBV5-1 and TRBJ2-5; 7 bases are a match to TRBD1. The J segment lost 5 bases and the V segment lost 3 bases, leaving 10 bases of the junction unmatched. Germline CDR1 and CDR2: SGHRS and YFSETQ. This CDR3 spans 15 amino acids. For the CDR3, the DNA is TGCGCCAGCAGCTATTACGACAGGGCCCAGGAGACCCAGTACTTC. It specifies CASSYYDRAQETQYF.

This clonotype was picked up a small number of times. The chain carries TRBV30 and TRBJ2-3; D not resolved. The CDR3 spans 13 residues. The ends were cut back, 0 bases at V and 5 bases at J, with 9 bases in the middle. Germline V gene data show CDR1 as GTSNPN and CDR2 as SVGIG (reference sequence). The CDR3: CAWSVGGVDTQYF. The CDR3 DNA sequence: TGTGCCTGGAGTGTAGGTGGCGTAGATACGCAGTATTTT.

This clonotype showed up many times. The J gene is TRBJ2-2, the V gene TRBV20-1; 10 nucleotides agree with TRBD1. This CDR3 contains 17 residues. In germline, CDR1 is DFQATT, CDR2 SNEGSKA (reference sequence). With 2 bases clipped from V and 4 bases from J, the junction kept 10 bases outside the gene matches. The DNA of the CDR3 is TGCAGTGCTAGATTAAAACCGGGACAGGGGTCCACCGGGGAGCTGTTTTTT. It is translated as CSARLKPGQGSTGELFF.

This clonotype was picked up a small number of times. This chain uses TRBV5-1 with TRBJ2-1; no clear D. V lost 4 bases to trimming and J lost 10 bases, with 21 bases between them. This CDR3 is 15 amino acids long. Germline loops: CDR1 SGHRS, CDR2 YFSETQ. The CDR3 DNA reads TGCGCCAGCAGCAAAGAACGGGCCTCCTCTAGGGAGCAGTTCTTC. This encodes CASSKERASSREQFF.